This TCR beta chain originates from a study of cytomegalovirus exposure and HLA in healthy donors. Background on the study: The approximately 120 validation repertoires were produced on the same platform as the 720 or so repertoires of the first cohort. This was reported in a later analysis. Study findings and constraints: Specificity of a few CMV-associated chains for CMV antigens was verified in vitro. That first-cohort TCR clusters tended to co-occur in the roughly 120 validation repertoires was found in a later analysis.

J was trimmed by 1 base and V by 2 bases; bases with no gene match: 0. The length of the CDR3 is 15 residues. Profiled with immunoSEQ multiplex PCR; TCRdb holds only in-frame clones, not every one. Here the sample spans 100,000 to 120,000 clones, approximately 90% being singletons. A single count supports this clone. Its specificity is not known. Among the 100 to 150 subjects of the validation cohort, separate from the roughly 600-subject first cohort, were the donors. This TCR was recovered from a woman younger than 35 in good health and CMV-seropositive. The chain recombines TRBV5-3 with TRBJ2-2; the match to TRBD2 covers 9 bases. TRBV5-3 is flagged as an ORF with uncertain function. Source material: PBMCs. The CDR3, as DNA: TGTGCCAGAAGCTTACTAGCGGGGAACACCGGGGAGCTGTTTTTT. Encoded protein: CARSLLAGNTGELFF.